These T cell receptor beta chains were read from a single sample in a study of T cell responses to AZD1222 COVID-19 vaccine. The method was immunoSEQ multiplex PCR; TCRdb's version includes in-frame clones alone and lacks a portion of them. There are more than 85,000 clones in the sample; roughly 91% occur only once, and 9% to 9.5% lies in the top ten. The sequences come from peripheral blood, collected on day 0 of AZD1222 vaccination. These receptors all stem from an adult in good health. Each CDR3 is given with its conserved first and last residue. The D gene is left open where the match is weak. For some rows the clone size is stated as once, few or many, or as a class when expanded; others skip it.

v_gene	j_gene	abundance	d_gene	CDR3aa	CDR3nt
TRBV28	TRBJ1-5	NA	NA	CASSTRTGQPQHF	TGTGCCAGCAGCACCCGGACCGGGCAGCCCCAGCATTTT
TRBV28	TRBJ2-5	NA	NA	CASRPGLSQETQYF	TGTGCCAGCAGACCGGGACTGAGCCAAGAGACCCAGTACTTC
TRBV9	TRBJ2-3	few	NA	CASSARDWSTDTQYF	TGTGCCAGCAGCGCCCGGGATTGGAGTACAGATACGCAGTATTTT
TRBV5-1	TRBJ2-7	NA	TRBD1	CASSSSPGTGTYEQYF	TGCGCCAGCAGCTCCAGTCCCGGGACAGGTACCTACGAGCAGTACTTC
TRBV19	TRBJ2-2	NA	NA	CASSTTRGLGELFF	TGTGCCAGTAGTACGACTAGAGGACTCGGGGAGCTGTTTTTT
TRBV19	TRBJ1-2	NA	TRBD1	CASSEQGATESGYTF	TGTGCCAGTAGTGAACAGGGGGCGACTGAGAGTGGCTACACCTTC
TRBV5-1	TRBJ1-2	NA	NA	CASSLTDRNSMLGYTF	TGCGCCAGCAGCTTGACCGACAGGAACTCTATGCTAGGCTACACCTTC
TRBV10-2	TRBJ2-1	NA	TRBD2	CASSLAGGGEQFF	TGCGCCAGCAGTCTAGCGGGAGGGGGTGAGCAGTTCTTC
TRBV29-1	TRBJ2-1	NA	TRBD1	CSVPSGTGANRYNEQFF	TGCAGCGTCCCATCCGGGACAGGGGCTAACCGCTACAATGAGCAGTTCTTC
TRBV7-2	TRBJ2-3	NA	NA	CASSLVSPDTQYF	TGTGCCAGCAGCTTAGTATCCCCGGATACGCAGTATTTT
TRBV6-5	TRBJ1-1	NA	NA	CASSLTPEATEAFF	TGTGCCAGCAGTTTAACCCCTGAAGCAACTGAAGCTTTCTTT
TRBV3-1/TRBV3-2	TRBJ2-3	NA	NA	CASSLNGGSTDTQYF	TGTGCCAGCAGCCTGAATGGCGGGAGCACAGATACGCAGTATTTT
TRBV27	TRBJ1-2	NA	NA	CASSSLGSADGYTF	TGTGCCAGCAGTTCACTGGGCAGCGCCGATGGCTACACCTTC